The rows below give T cell receptor beta chains drawn from one sample of a study of metastatic and nonmetastatic thyroid tumors. TCRdb re-called the PCR reads with MiXCR. The data show roughly 24,000 clones, around a fifth seen once. The sequencing sample was made of blood. The source is a male donor with papillary thyroid cancer or a benign thyroid nodule (not recorded which). Some clones in this sample may be carry-over from other donors' samples. Each CDR3 is given with its conserved first and last residue. The D gene is left open where the match is weak. Only some rows state a clone size, as once, few, many or a class for expanded clones.

clone size,V gene,D gene,J gene,CDR3 DNA,CDR3 protein
many,TRBV9,TRBD2,TRBJ2-2,TGTGCCAGCAGCGCACCAGGGACTAGCGGCCCTACCGGGGAGCTGTTTTTT,CASSAPGTSGPTGELFF
many,TRBV20-1,-,TRBJ1-1,TGCAGTGCGCGAAGCCCCGGGGCAGACACTGAAGCTTTCTTT,CSARSPGADTEAFF
many,TRBV7-2,TRBD1,TRBJ2-1,TGTGCCAGCAGCTTAGTTGTCCGGGACAGGGGGCAGGCTGAGCAGTTCTTC,CASSLVVRDRGQAEQFF
many,TRBV10-3,TRBD2,TRBJ2-3,TGTGCCACCTCCCCCGGACTAGCTAGCACAGATACGCAGTATTTT,CATSPGLASTDTQYF
many,TRBV19,-,TRBJ1-5,TGTGCCAGTAGTACAATTTATAGCAATCAGCCCCAGCATTTT,CASSTIYSNQPQHF
many,TRBV27,-,TRBJ2-7,TGTGCCAGCGCGGTGCAGGGGAAGGCGCAGTACTTC,CASAVQGKAQYF
-,TRBV2,-,TRBJ1-1,TGTGCCAGCAGTGACCTCGTACCCCTGGACACTGAAGCTTTCTTT,CASSDLVPLDTEAFF
-,TRBV6-4,TRBD1,TRBJ2-1,TGTGCCAGCAGTGACGTACAGGGGAAGTCCTACAATGAGCAGTTCTTC,CASSDVQGKSYNEQFF
-,TRBV28,TRBD2,TRBJ2-2,TGTGCCAGCAGTTTAGGACTAGCGGGCACCGGGGAGCTGTTTTTT,CASSLGLAGTGELFF
medium-sized,TRBV7-2,-,TRBJ2-3,TGTGCCAGCAGCTTAGTATCAGATACGCAGTATTTT,CASSLVSDTQYF
-,TRBV20-1,-,TRBJ2-2,TGCAGCGCCTCGTTGCGGATGAACACCTGGGAGCTGTTTTTT,CSASLRMNTWELFF
many,TRBV20-1,-,TRBJ2-1,TGCAGTGCTACTCCTACACCATCTGAGCAGTTCTTC,CSATPTPSEQFF
-,TRBV7-2,-,TRBJ1-2,TGTGCCAGCAGCGCATCATTGACAGCTAACTATGGCTACACCTTC,CASSASLTANYGYTF
many,TRBV9,TRBD1,TRBJ2-1,TGTGCCAGCAGCGCCCGGGACAGGCCCAATGAGCAGTTCTTC,CASSARDRPNEQFF
medium-sized,TRBV20-1,TRBD2,TRBJ2-7,TGCAGTGCTAGAGGAGGGGGTGGAGTAGCGGGAGAAATTAGAGAGCAGTACTTC,CSARGGGGVAGEIREQYF
many,TRBV18,TRBD1,TRBJ2-5,TGTGCCAGCTCACCCCGACAGGGAAACCAAGAGACCCAGTACTTC,CASSPRQGNQETQYF
-,TRBV10-3,TRBD2,TRBJ2-7,TGTGCCATCAGTGATAGGATAGCGGGAGGGACTAATGAGCAGTACTTC,CAISDRIAGGTNEQYF
few,TRBV2,TRBD2,TRBJ2-1,TGTGCCAGCAGTGAGGGGCCTAGCGGATGGAATGAGCAGTTCTTC,CASSEGPSGWNEQFF